This entry lists 13 T cell receptor beta chains sequenced from one sample in a study of cytomegalovirus exposure and HLA in healthy donors. Researchers ran the PCR with 60 Vbeta and 13 Jbeta primers. Here immunoSEQ multiplex PCR was the method, and the copy in TCRdb shows in-frame clones only, minus some. The sample has 150,000 to 200,000 clones; around 84% are singletons. The specimen was PBMCs. These receptor sequences come from a man younger than 35 in good health and CMV-seropositive.

The chain carries TRBV6-6 and TRBJ2-7, with D maybe TRBD1 (6 bases). Germline V gives CDR1 MNHNY, CDR2 SVGAGI (reference sequence). With 0 bases removed from V and 4 bases from J, the gap between germline ends came to 10 bases. The CDR3 runs to 14 residues. CDR3: CASSYSGASYEQYF. CDR3 nucleotides: TGTGCCAGCAGTTACTCGGGGGCATCGTACGAGCAGTACTTC.

The chain's CDR3 is CASSVSGGTYNEQFF. CDR3 coding DNA: TGTGCCAGCAGCGTCAGCGGGGGGACCTACAATGAGCAGTTCTTC. V and J are TRBV9 and TRBJ2-1, with TRBD2 matching over 9 bases. The CDR3 sequence is 15 residues long. Germline trimming cut 2 bases from V and 2 bases from J; bases unmatched to any gene: 2. Germline CDR1 reads SGDLS; CDR2 reads YYNGEE.

The rearrangement uses TRBV14 and TRBJ1-2; 8 positions agree with TRBD1. Per the germline V gene, CDR1 is SGHDN and CDR2 is FVKESK. V lost 0 bases to trimming and J lost 7 bases; unmatched junction nucleotides: 10. The CDR3 runs to 16 residues. CDR3 loop: CASSQEYHGQGSGYTF. CDR3 DNA: TGTGCCAGCAGCCAAGAATACCACGGACAGGGAAGTGGCTACACCTTC.

The chain employs TRBV6-5 and TRBJ2-7, with D maybe TRBD1 (6 bases). The CDR3 is made up of 13 amino acids. Germline-derived CDR1 and CDR2 are MNHEY and SVGAGI. V was pared by 5 bases and J by 5 bases, with 13 bases between. The CDR3 sequence is CASSNQGSHEQYF. The CDR3 DNA sequence: TGTGCCAGCAGTAACCAGGGGTCCCACGAGCAGTACTTC.

V gene TRBV5-1 combines with J gene TRBJ1-1; no clear D. The CDR3 contains 13 residues. Germline CDR1 reads SGHRS; CDR2 reads YFSETQ. V lost 0 bases, J lost 1 base, and 4 bases lay in between. For the CDR3, the DNA is TGCGCCAGCAGCTTGGCATGGAACACTGAAGCTTTCTTT. It is translated as CASSLAWNTEAFF.

In DNA, the CDR3 is TGTGCCAGCAGCTTGGGCAGCTATGGCTACACCTTC. Translated, it gives CASSLGSYGYTF. The chain carries TRBV5-6 and TRBJ1-2; D is unclear. Germline V gene lookup returns CDR1 SGHDT and CDR2 YYEEEE. The CDR3 length is 12 residues. V gave up 0 bases and J gave up 4 bases, with 4 bases separating them.

The V and J genes are TRBV18 and TRBJ2-5; D might be TRBD1 (6 bases). Germline V CDR1 and CDR2: KGHSH, LQKENI. The CDR3 sequence is 13 residues long. Between the trimmed V and J ends, which lost 2 bases and 11 bases, there was a span of 15 bases. CDR3 nucleotides: TGTGCCAGCTCACCAGCAGGGGCAAGGGAGCAGTACTTC. Its protein is CASSPAGAREQYF.

The V gene is TRBV6-1, the J gene TRBJ1-2, with TRBD1 matching 9 bases. V shed 5 bases, J shed 8 bases, and the junction held 12 bases outside the gene matches. The CDR3 is 15 residues long. Germline V CDR1 and CDR2: MNHNS, SASEGT. CDR3 sequence: CASSSITGQGRGYTF. As DNA, the CDR3 is TGTGCCAGCAGTAGTATCACCGGACAGGGGAGAGGCTACACCTTC.

The CDR3 DNA is TGTGCCAGCAGCAGGGACAGGGTTGGAGATACGCAGTATTTT. Protein: CASSRDRVGDTQYF. The chain carries TRBV7-2 and TRBJ2-3; 9 bases map to TRBD1. Trimming cost V 5 bases and J 5 bases; bases outside gene matches: 5. CDR3 length: 14 residues. CDR1 SGHTA and CDR2 FQGNSA come from the germline V gene. The full variable domain, completed using reference TRBV7-2 and TRBJ2-3, is GAGVSQSPSNKVTEKGKDVELRCDPISGHTALYWYRQSLGQGLEFLIYFQGNSAPDKSGLPSDRFSAERTGGSVSTLTIQRTQQEDSAVYLCASSRDRVGDTQYFGPGTRLTVL.

The chain has TRBV4-2 and TRBJ1-6; D is ambiguous. Germline V gives CDR1 LGHNA, CDR2 YNFKEQ. The CDR3 runs to 14 residues. V was clipped by 0 bases and J by 4 bases, with 4 bases between them. CDR3 DNA sequence: TGTGCCAGCAGCCAAGAGAGGTATAATTCACCCCTCCACTTT. Its translation: CASSQERYNSPLHF.

This chain joins TRBV5-1 and TRBJ2-2, with a tentative D call TRBD1 (6 bases). The CDR3 is 15 residues long. Trimming removed 3 bases from V and 2 bases from J, with 11 bases in between. Germline V gives CDR1 SGHRS, CDR2 YFSETQ. The CDR3 loop is CASSWDTINTGELFF. DNA of the CDR3: TGCGCCAGCAGCTGGGACACGATTAACACCGGGGAGCTGTTTTTT.

The V gene is TRBV6-1, the J gene TRBJ1-5; 10 bases agree with TRBD1. CDR3 length: 17 amino acids. Trimming cost V 4 bases and J 2 bases; bases outside gene matches: 8. The germline V gene has CDR1 MNHNS and CDR2 SASEGT. The DNA for the CDR3 is TGTGCCAGCAGTGCGCCTCCCGGGACAGGGGGCAATCAGCCCCAGCATTTT. Residues: CASSAPPGTGGNQPQHF.

The rearrangement joins TRBV5-1 to TRBJ1-1; 10 nucleotides align to TRBD1. CDR3 length: 14 residues. Per germline, CDR1 SGHRS and CDR2 YFSETQ. Unmatched junction bases numbered 2, after V lost 2 bases and J lost 4 bases. DNA of the CDR3: TGCGCCAGCAGCTTCTGGACAGGGGGCACTGAAGCTTTCTTT. This encodes CASSFWTGGTEAFF.